Listed here are 10 T cell receptor beta chains from one sample, sequenced in a study of control samples from healthy donors and cancer patients. TCRdb's copy holds only in-frame clones and misses some; the assay was immunoSEQ multiplex PCR. The sample consists of under 150,000 clones, about 89% of them appearing once. Sequencing was done on a sample of blood. Every receptor here comes from a man in his 60s in good health.

The chain uses TRBV5-8 and TRBJ2-7; 7 positions agree with TRBD1. This CDR3 spans 14 amino acids. Germline values: CDR1 SGHTS, CDR2 YDEGEE. With 2 bases clipped from V and 3 bases from J, the junction kept 5 bases outside the gene matches. CDR3 DNA: TGTGCCAGCAGCTTTGGACAGGTTAACTACGAGCAGTACTTC. Amino acids: CASSFGQVNYEQYF.

This chain uses TRBV30 with TRBJ2-2, with 8 bases aligning to TRBD1. This CDR3 is 14 amino acids long. V was pared by 4 bases and J by 4 bases, with 5 bases of the junction left unmatched. Germline CDR1 GTSNPN, CDR2 SVGIG (reference sequence). The CDR3 DNA reads as TGTGCCTGGACGAGACAGGGGAGCACCGGGGAGCTGTTTTTT. This codes for CAWTRQGSTGELFF.

The chain joins TRBV18 to TRBJ1-1; 10 bases align to TRBD1. V was pared by 3 bases and J by 4 bases, with 14 bases of the junction left unmatched. CDR1 and CDR2 (germline): KGHSH, LQKENI. This CDR3 contains 18 residues. The CDR3 spells CASSPRLQGQGRGTEAFF. The CDR3 DNA follows: TGTGCCAGCTCACCCCGACTCCAGGGACAGGGGAGGGGCACTGAAGCTTTCTTT.

The V and J genes are TRBV12-3 or TRBV12-4 and TRBJ2-3; D unclear. V lost 6 bases and J 5 bases, leaving 6 bases between the germline ends. The CDR3 has 11 residues. The CDR3 loop is CASRTVDTQYF. The DNA for the CDR3 is TGTGCCAGCAGGACCGTAGATACGCAGTATTTT.

The rearrangement links TRBV7-8 to TRBJ2-5; a weak D match, TRBD1 (6 bases). The V end was cut by 5 bases, the J end by 2 bases, with 9 bases between. The V gene's germline CDR1 is SGHVS and CDR2 FQNEAQ. This CDR3 contains 13 residues. The CDR3 is CASSQGQQETQYF. The CDR3 nucleotides read TGTGCCAGCAGCCAAGGACAGCAAGAGACCCAGTACTTC.

The chain carries TRBV20-1 and TRBJ2-5; D is uncertain. Germline CDR1 reads DFQATT; CDR2 reads SNEGSKA (reference sequence). V was clipped by 7 bases and J by 1 base, with 7 bases between them. This CDR3 is 11 amino acids long. CDR3 amino acids: CSVEPQETQYF. The DNA of the CDR3 is TGCAGTGTAGAACCCCAAGAGACCCAGTACTTC.

The gene calls are TRBV27 and TRBJ1-6; D not resolved. CDR3 size: 16 residues. Trimming cost V 0 bases and J 6 bases, with 12 bases left between them. Germline V lookup: CDR1 MNHEY, CDR2 SMNVEV (reference sequence). CDR3 sequence reads: CASSLSGSNVNSPLHF. CDR3 coding DNA: TGTGCCAGCAGTTTATCGGGGTCGAACGTTAATTCACCCCTCCACTTT.

This clone has more than one count but fewer than ten. This chain connects TRBV6-5 to TRBJ1-2, with D maybe TRBD1 (5 bases). The germline CDR1 and CDR2 sequences are MNHEY and SVGAGI. The CDR3 is made up of 14 amino acids. Trimming took 2 bases from V and 5 from J, leaving 12 bases between them. CDR3 DNA sequence: TGTGCCAGCAGTTACGGGGGGGAGGCTTATGGCTACACCTTC. This encodes CASSYGGEAYGYTF.

The chain is built from TRBV7-9 and TRBJ1-2; D gene ambiguous. Looked up from germline, CDR1 is SEHNR and CDR2 is FQNEAQ (reference sequence). V was trimmed by 3 bases and J by 2 bases, leaving 4 bases between them. CDR3 size: 12 residues. The CDR3 nucleotides read TGTGCCAGCAGCTTTCCGAACTATGGCTACACCTTC. It yields the protein CASSFPNYGYTF.

On this clone: Other DNA sequences in this specimen translate into the identical CDR3. The rearrangement uses TRBV5-1 and TRBJ2-7, with 9 positions matching TRBD2. Losses at the gene ends were 0 bases for V and 2 bases for J; bases not matched to a gene: 3. The length of the CDR3 is 15 residues. The V gene's germline CDR1 is SGHRS and CDR2 YFSETQ. CDR3 bases: TGCGCCAGCAGCTTGGGGGGCGGGGGGGCCTACGAGCAGTACTTC. Translated, it gives CASSLGGGGAYEQYF.